This T cell receptor beta chain is from a study of Tregs in tolerant kidney transplant recipients (dated 2019 in TCRdb). Broadly, across the study: The study applied TCRbeta sequencing to find donor-specific regulatory T cells before combined kidney and bone marrow transplantation and then followed those same cells after transplant. TCRbeta repertoire sequencing was used in 3 healthy controls to compare several methods for expanding Tregs specific for an allogeneic donor. The paper's findings and limits, for the study overall: The most biologically relevant and donor-specific TCRbeta repertoire appeared to be identified by expanding Tregs with activated donor B cells. Although technical replication error seemed to be minimal, the question of biological reproducibility was not addressed directly. Because the study included only a small number of patients, the results must be confirmed in larger populations and under other immunosuppression protocols.

This clone was recorded a few times. Its antigen specificity is not known. No much larger clone is present one base from it, and per-base qualities are unavailable. For TCRbeta CDR3 sequencing, genomic DNA was extracted from sorted cells using the QIAGEN DNeasy Blood and Tissue Kit. High-throughput TCRbeta CDR3 sequencing was carried out commercially through immunoSEQ, with PCR amplification with bias correction and internal controls included. Per the original workflow: Unique productive TCRbeta sequences were defined by CDR3 nucleotide sequence when primers matched and otherwise by CDR3 amino acid sequence together with Vbeta and Jbeta genes. As a correction for sorting error, sequences shared between sorted populations at a frequency ratio of 2:1 or less were discarded, and the remaining shared sequences were assigned to the higher population. Sequences were defined as donor-reactive when expanded at least 5-fold in CFSE-low cells versus unstimulated cells and present at a frequency of at least 0.01% in CFSE-low cells. Repertoire divergence was quantified by Jensen-Shannon divergence calculated from the top 100 TCRbeta sequences ranked by frequency. For samples with multiple sequencing runs, sorting error was corrected separately for each run before the runs were pooled. TCRdb retrieved this table from immuneACCESS and kept in-frame rearrangements only. Not all clones are present; in checked studies, unresolved V genes account for under half, and no reason is known for the remainder. The V and J calls and the clone size are those of that table, but D and trimming were determined from the DNA. This sample lists about 240,000 clones; roughly 84% were detected once. The ten biggest clones cover 0.64% of the sample.

CDR1 and CDR2 are drawn from the germline V gene: SGHRS, YFSETQ. The CDR3 goes from the cysteine to the phenylalanine over 16 residues. Here the CDR3 DNA is all that survives: 48 bases in frame from base 1. V is reduced by 0 bases and J by 2 bases, leaving a spacing of 9 bases between them. Thawed PBMCs were FACS-sorted into unstimulated Tregs (CD4+CD25+CD127-), CD4+ non-Tregs (CD4+CD25-), CD4 cells and CD8 cells. Blood from healthy controls was obtained either as purchased buffy coats or from healthy volunteers. Healthy control blood was processed by Ficoll density gradient to PBMCs and cryopreserved; patient PBMCs were collected before and after transplant.

This clonotype was sampled from a human donor in good health. Here the chain combines TRBV5-1 and TRBJ2-6, with the D gene too uncertain to name. Sequencing was performed on CD4+ T cells from blood. The CDR3 region reads CASSLDGRAGANVLTF. The nucleotide sequence reads TGCGCCAGCAGCTTGGATGGAAGGGCTGGGGCCAACGTCCTGACTTTC.